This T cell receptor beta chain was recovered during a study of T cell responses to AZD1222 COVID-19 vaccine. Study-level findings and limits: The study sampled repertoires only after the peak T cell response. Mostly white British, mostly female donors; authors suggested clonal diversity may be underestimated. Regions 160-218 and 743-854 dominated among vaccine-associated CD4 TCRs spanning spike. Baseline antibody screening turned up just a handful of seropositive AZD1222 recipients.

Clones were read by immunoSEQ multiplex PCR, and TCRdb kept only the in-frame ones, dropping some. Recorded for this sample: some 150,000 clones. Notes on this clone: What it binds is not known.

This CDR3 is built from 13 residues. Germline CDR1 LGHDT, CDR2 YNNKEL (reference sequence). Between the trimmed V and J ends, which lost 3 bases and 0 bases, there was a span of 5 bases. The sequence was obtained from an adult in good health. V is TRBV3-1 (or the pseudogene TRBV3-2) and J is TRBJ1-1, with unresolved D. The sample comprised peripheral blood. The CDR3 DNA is TGTGCCAGCAGCCAGACCATGAACACTGAAGCTTTCTTT. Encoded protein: CASSQTMNTEAFF.